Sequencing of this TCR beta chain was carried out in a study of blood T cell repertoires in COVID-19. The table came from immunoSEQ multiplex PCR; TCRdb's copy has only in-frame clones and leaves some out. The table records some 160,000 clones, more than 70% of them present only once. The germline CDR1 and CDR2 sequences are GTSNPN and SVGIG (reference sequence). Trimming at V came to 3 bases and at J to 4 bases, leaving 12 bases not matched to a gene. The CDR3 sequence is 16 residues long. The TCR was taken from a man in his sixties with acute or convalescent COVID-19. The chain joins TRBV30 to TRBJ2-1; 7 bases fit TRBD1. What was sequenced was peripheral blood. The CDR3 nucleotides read TGTGCCTGGAGACCCCCGGGACAGCTTTTATACAATGAGCAGTTCTTC. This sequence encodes CAWRPPGQLLYNEQFF.